Shown below are 17 T cell receptor beta chains from a single sample sequenced in a study of T cell responses to AZD1222 COVID-19 vaccine (dated by TCRdb to the early 2020s). The intended sense of this specimen's time point label: baseline before first vaccination. Library preparation used the immunoSEQ multiplex PCR assay. Not all clones reach the TCRdb copy of this immuneACCESS table, which keeps in-frame sequences only. Checked studies attribute under half of the gap to unresolved V genes and leave the rest unexplained. The sample has 84,000 or so clones on record, 80% to 90% of them singletons. Together, the top ten hold roughly 7.9% of the sample. Sequencing used peripheral blood, obtained on day 0 of AZD1222 vaccination. The receptors originated from an adult in good health.

The J gene is TRBJ1-5, the V gene TRBV27; TRBD1 aligns across 12 bases. CDR3 size: 17 residues. J was trimmed by 3 bases and V by 3 bases; bases with no gene match: 6. The V gene's germline CDR1 is MNHEY and CDR2 SMNVEV (reference sequence). For the CDR3, the DNA is TGTGCCAGCAGTTTTCTGGGACAGGGGGCGGTCAATCAGCCCCAGCATTTT. It encodes CASSFLGQGAVNQPQHF.

The CDR3 nucleotides read TGTGCCAGTAGACCCCCTCGGGTGGGGGCTAGGAACACCGGGGAGCTGTTTTTT. It encodes CASRPPRVGARNTGELFF. The V gene is TRBV19, the J gene TRBJ2-2; possibly TRBD1 for D (6 bases). V gave up 6 bases and J gave up 1 base, with 21 bases separating them. This CDR3 has 18 amino acids. Germline lookup yields CDR1 LNHDA and CDR2 SQIVND (reference sequence).

The chain is built from TRBV5-6 and TRBJ2-7; D not certain. Germline-derived CDR1 and CDR2 are SGHDT and YYEEEE. The CDR3 has 12 amino acids. Trimming left V 3 bases short and J 3 bases short, with 7 bases between. The CDR3 reads CASSSDGYEQYF. The DNA of the CDR3 is TGTGCCAGCAGCTCGGACGGCTACGAGCAGTACTTC.

This clone was detected a few times. The chain links TRBV19 to TRBJ2-2; 7 bases fit TRBD2. V lost 7 bases to trimming and J lost 5 bases; unmatched junction nucleotides: 10. This CDR3 has 15 amino acids. The germline V gene encodes CDR1 LNHDA and CDR2 SQIVND (reference sequence). The CDR3 DNA sequence: TGTGCCAGTACTCCTGGGATAGCGGGTACCGGGGAGCTGTTTTTT. Translating it yields CASTPGIAGTGELFF.

This clone came up a few times. This chain connects TRBV7-9 to TRBJ2-5; D might be TRBD2 (7 bases). This CDR3 has 19 amino acids. Trimming took 1 base from V and 3 from J, leaving 24 bases between them. Germline V lookup: CDR1 SEHNR, CDR2 FQNEAQ (reference sequence). The CDR3 DNA reads TGTGCCAGCAGCTTAGTGGGGGGCATGAGCGGCGGGAGTAAAGAGACCCAGTACTTC. Its translation is CASSLVGGMSGGSKETQYF.

The rearrangement joins TRBV7-2 to TRBJ2-1, with 9 bases aligning to TRBD2. Germline CDR1 and CDR2: SGHTA and FQGNSA. J lost 8 bases, V lost 5 bases, and 10 bases had no gene match. The CDR3 consists of 15 residues. CDR3 coding DNA: TGTGCCAGCAGCCTGTTAGCGGGAGTCCGCGATGAGCAGTTCTTC. Its protein product is CASSLLAGVRDEQFF.

The chain couples TRBV10-3 to TRBJ2-7, with 8 bases fitting TRBD1. CDR3 length: 17 amino acids. The trim removed 1 base at V and 3 bases at J, leaving 11 bases unmatched. Germline V gives CDR1 ENHRY, CDR2 SYGVKD. The CDR3 here is CAISELDAFDRGYEQYF. In DNA, the CDR3 is TGTGCCATCAGTGAGTTGGATGCGTTTGACAGGGGCTACGAGCAGTACTTC.

The CDR3 region is CASSLEIQIYNEQFF. DNA for the CDR3: TGTGCCAGCAGCTTAGAGATACAAATTTACAATGAGCAGTTCTTC. The chain recombines TRBV7-9 with TRBJ2-1, with D unresolved. CDR1 and CDR2 (germline): SEHNR, FQNEAQ (reference sequence). The CDR3 loop spans 15 amino acids. The V gene lost 1 base and the J gene lost 4 bases, with 11 bases spanning the gap.

The V gene is TRBV7-6, the J gene TRBJ1-3; the D is unclear. Germline loops: CDR1 SGHVS, CDR2 FNYEAQ. The CDR3 has 15 residues. Between the trimmed V and J ends, which lost 1 base and 0 bases, there was a span of 7 bases. The CDR3 spells CASSLDRTSGNTIYF. In nucleotides, the CDR3 is TGTGCCAGCAGCTTAGATCGGACCTCTGGAAACACCATATATTTT.

This chain links TRBV5-4 with TRBJ1-3, with 8 positions matching TRBD1. The germline V gene encodes CDR1 SGHNT and CDR2 YYREEE (reference sequence). This CDR3 spans 16 amino acids. The J segment lost 3 bases and the V segment lost 6 bases, leaving 11 bases of the junction unmatched. CDR3 sequence: CASTSGGAVVGNTIYF. The CDR3, as DNA: TGTGCCAGCACCTCAGGGGGCGCCGTGGTTGGAAACACCATATATTTT. The full variable domain, completed using reference TRBV5-4 and TRBJ1-3, is ETGVTQSPTHLIKTRGQQVTLRCSSQSGHNTVSWYQQALGQGPQFIFQYYREEENGRGNFPPRFSGLQFPNYSSELNVNALELDDSALYLCASTSGGAVVGNTIYFGEGSWLTVV.

The chain recombines TRBV7-9 with TRBJ1-2, with D possibly matching TRBD1 (5 bases). Trimming cost V 8 bases and J 4 bases, with 14 bases left between them. The CDR3 sequence is 13 residues long. CDR1 and CDR2 (germline): SEHNR, FQNEAQ (reference sequence). The CDR3 coding sequence is TGTGCCAGCCGCAGGGCAGGGCCCTATGGCTACACCTTC. Translation: CASRRAGPYGYTF. The complete variable domain, with remaining parts taken from reference TRBV7-9 and TRBJ1-2, reads DTGVSQNPRHKITKRGQNVTFRCDPISEHNRLYWYRQTLGQGPEFLTYFQNEAQLEKSRLLSDRFSAERPKGSFSTLEIQRTEQGDSAMYLCASRRAGPYGYTFGSGTRLTVV.

This clone showed up just once. The chain has TRBV28 and TRBJ1-5; D not resolved. CDR3 size: 15 residues. The germline V gene encodes CDR1 MDHEN and CDR2 SYDVKM. Trimming shortened V by 5 bases and J by 0 bases, and 11 bases separated the two germline ends. CDR3 in DNA: TGTGCCAGCAGTACTCTGGCAGATAGCAATCAGCCCCAGCATTTT. The encoded protein is CASSTLADSNQPQHF. The full variable domain, completed using reference TRBV28 and TRBJ1-5, is DVKVTQSSRYLVKRTGEKVFLECVQDMDHENMFWYRQDPGLGLRLIYFSYDVKMKEKGDIPEGYSVSREKKERFSLILESASTNQTSMYLCASSTLADSNQPQHFGDGTRLSIL.

This clone has just a few counts. CDR3 DNA sequence: TGTGCCAGCAGCCCTGGGTACTATAATTCACCCCTCCACTTT. Translation: CASSPGYYNSPLHF. The rearrangement uses TRBV5-7 and TRBJ1-6; D ambiguous. TRBV5-7 is an open reading frame, and its role is uncertain. The CDR3 is made up of 14 amino acids. V lost 4 bases and J 3 bases, leaving 8 bases between the germline ends.

This chain connects TRBV24-1 to TRBJ1-5, with D unresolved. The CDR3 spans 13 residues. CDR1 KGHDR and CDR2 SFDVKD come from the germline V gene. Trimming removed 8 bases at V and 0 bases at J, with 7 bases between. The CDR3 loop is CATNSYSNQPQHF. The DNA of the CDR3 is TGTGCCACCAACAGTTATAGCAATCAGCCCCAGCATTTT.

CDR3 sequence: CASSIGLAGDTGELFF. The DNA for the CDR3 is TGTGCCAGTAGTATTGGACTAGCGGGAGACACCGGGGAGCTGTTTTTT. This chain uses TRBV19 with TRBJ2-2; 13 nucleotides match TRBD2. The CDR3 extends over 16 amino acids. Unmatched junction bases numbered 1, after V lost 3 bases and J lost 3 bases. The germline gives CDR1 LNHDA, CDR2 SQIVND (reference sequence).

In this sample, this clone turned up a few times. The rearrangement joins TRBV11-2 to TRBJ2-5, with 10 bases that match TRBD1. After removal of 5 bases from V and 0 bases from J, the junction contained 6 bases not matched to a gene. This CDR3 contains 16 residues. CDR1 is SGHAT and CDR2 is FQNNGV in the germline V gene. CDR3 DNA sequence: TGTGCCAGCAGCCCCGGGGACAGGGGATACCAAGAGACCCAGTACTTC. This codes for CASSPGDRGYQETQYF. Together with reference TRBV11-2 and TRBJ2-5, the CDR3 gives the full variable domain: EAGVAQSPRYKIIEKRQSVAFWCNPISGHATLYWYQQILGQGPKLLIQFQNNGVVDDSQLPKDRFSAERLKGVDSTLKIQPAKLEDSAVYLCASSPGDRGYQETQYFGPGTRLLVL.

The V call is TRBV28, the J call TRBJ1-1; TRBD1 might be the D (6 bases). The CDR3 loop spans 12 amino acids. V was cut by 7 bases and J by 3 bases, with 9 bases left in between. The germline V gene has CDR1 MDHEN and CDR2 SYDVKM. The CDR3 DNA reads TGTGCCAGCACTTGGGGGCACACTGAAGCTTTCTTT. Its translation: CASTWGHTEAFF.